This T cell receptor (beta chain) was sequenced during a study of blood T cells in healthy people across ages. Findings and limits, study-wide: The authors considered diversity estimates from one million T cells to be underestimates.

Germline loops: CDR1 SGHRS, CDR2 YFSETQ. V dropped 0 bases and J dropped 10 bases, with 20 bases sitting between them. The CDR3 is 16 amino acids. The second PCR ran roughly 6 to 11 cycles with a sample-barcoded 5' primer and J-beta primers. TCRdb reprocessed the 5' RACE reads with MiXCR, giving one entry per CDR3 protein. This table has approximately 1,700,000 distinct CDR3 sequences, about two fifths appearing once. Regarding this clonotype: What it binds is unknown.

Sequenced input: blood. This chain links TRBV5-1 with TRBJ2-1; weak D call: TRBD1 (5 bases). This sequence was found in a human donor in good health. The chain's CDR3 is CASSLDAGILSYEQFF. The CDR3, as DNA: TGCGCCAGCAGCTTGGATGCAGGGATTTTATCCTACGAGCAGTTCTTC.